This T cell receptor (beta chain) was retrieved from a study of blood T cell repertoires in COVID-19. About the research overall: Samples of COVID-19 (acute and convalescent) were obtained from the United States, Italy and Spain. Nucleic acid was either cDNA or gDNA, and it came from T cells, B-cell-depleted T cells, or PBMCs.

In the original processing: Nucleated cell counts were estimated from reference gene primer amplification. This table comes from immunoSEQ multiplex PCR, and its TCRdb copy is limited to in-frame clones, with some not included. Clone size and the V and J calls come from that table; the DNA yielded D and trimming. Among some 140,000 clones listed, less than 80% were seen once. This clonotype was sampled from a man in his 60s with acute or convalescent COVID-19. Input material: peripheral blood.

The DNA for the CDR3 is TGTGCCAGCAGCGCCGGACTAGCGGGAGGGCTTTTACCCTACGAGCAGTACTTC. As protein: CASSAGLAGGLLPYEQYF. This chain joins TRBV7-2 and TRBJ2-7; 15 positions agree with TRBD2. Per the germline V gene, CDR1 is SGHTA and CDR2 is FQGNSA. The CDR3 totals 18 residues. V was clipped by 5 bases and J by 2 bases; unmatched bases: 10.